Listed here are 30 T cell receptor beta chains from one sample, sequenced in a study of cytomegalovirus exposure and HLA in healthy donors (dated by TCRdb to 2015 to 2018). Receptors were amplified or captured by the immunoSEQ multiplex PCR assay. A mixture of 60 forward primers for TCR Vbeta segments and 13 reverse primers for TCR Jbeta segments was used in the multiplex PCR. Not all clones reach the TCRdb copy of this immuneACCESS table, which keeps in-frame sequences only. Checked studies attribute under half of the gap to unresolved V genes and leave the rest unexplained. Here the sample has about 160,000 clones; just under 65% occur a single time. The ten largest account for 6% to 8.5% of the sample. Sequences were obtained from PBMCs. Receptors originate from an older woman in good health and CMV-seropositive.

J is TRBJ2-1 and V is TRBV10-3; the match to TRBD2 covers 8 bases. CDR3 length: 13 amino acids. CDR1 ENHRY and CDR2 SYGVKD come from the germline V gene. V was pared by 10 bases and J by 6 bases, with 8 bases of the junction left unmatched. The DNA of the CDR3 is TGTGCCACCGGGGGGGGAATGGGCAATGAGCAGTTCTTC. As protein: CATGGGMGNEQFF.

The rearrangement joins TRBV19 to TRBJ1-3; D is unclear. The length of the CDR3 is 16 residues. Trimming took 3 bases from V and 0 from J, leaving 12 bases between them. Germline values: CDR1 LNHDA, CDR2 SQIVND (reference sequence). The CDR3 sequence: CASSMSRPGSGNTIYF. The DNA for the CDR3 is TGTGCCAGTAGTATGTCCAGGCCTGGCTCTGGAAACACCATATATTTT.

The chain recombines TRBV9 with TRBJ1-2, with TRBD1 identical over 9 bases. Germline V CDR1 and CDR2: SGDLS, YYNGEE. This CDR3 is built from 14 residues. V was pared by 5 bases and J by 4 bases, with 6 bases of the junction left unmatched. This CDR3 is CASSEDRGTYGYTF. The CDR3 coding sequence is TGTGCCAGCAGTGAGGACAGGGGAACCTATGGCTACACCTTC.

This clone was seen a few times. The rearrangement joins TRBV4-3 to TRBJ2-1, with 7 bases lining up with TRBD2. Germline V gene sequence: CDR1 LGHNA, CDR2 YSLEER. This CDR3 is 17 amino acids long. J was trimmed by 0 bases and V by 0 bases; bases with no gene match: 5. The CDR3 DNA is TGCGCCAGCAGCCAAGATGGGGCGGGAGTCTCCTACAATGAGCAGTTCTTC. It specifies CASSQDGAGVSYNEQFF.

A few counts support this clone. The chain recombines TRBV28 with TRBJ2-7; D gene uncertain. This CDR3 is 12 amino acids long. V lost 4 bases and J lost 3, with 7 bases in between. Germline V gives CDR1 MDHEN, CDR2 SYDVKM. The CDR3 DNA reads TGTGCCAGCAGTTCGGTAAACTACGAGCAGTACTTC. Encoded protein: CASSSVNYEQYF.

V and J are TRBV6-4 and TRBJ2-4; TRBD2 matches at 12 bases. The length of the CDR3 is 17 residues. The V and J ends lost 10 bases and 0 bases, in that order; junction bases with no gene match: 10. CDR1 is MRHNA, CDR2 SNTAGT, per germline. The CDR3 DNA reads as TGTGCCATCCAGGGACTAGCGGGTCGTCTAGCCAAAAACATTCAGTACTTC. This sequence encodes CAIQGLAGRLAKNIQYF.

CDR3 amino acids: CASTPGRLGTDTQYF. The CDR3 DNA reads as TGTGCCAGCACCCCAGGGCGGCTAGGCACAGATACGCAGTATTTT. The rearrangement joins TRBV7-9 to TRBJ2-3, with a possible D match to TRBD1 (5 bases). CDR1 and CDR2 (germline): SEHNR, FQNEAQ (reference sequence). The CDR3 is 15 residues long. V lost 7 bases, J lost 1 base, and 15 bases lay in between.

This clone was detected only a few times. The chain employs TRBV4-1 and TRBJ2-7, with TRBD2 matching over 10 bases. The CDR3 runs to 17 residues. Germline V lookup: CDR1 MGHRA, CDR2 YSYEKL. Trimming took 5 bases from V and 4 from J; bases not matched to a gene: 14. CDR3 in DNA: TGCGCCAGCAGCGACTCGGTGCTAGCGGGAGTCGAATACGAGCAGTACTTC. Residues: CASSDSVLAGVEYEQYF.

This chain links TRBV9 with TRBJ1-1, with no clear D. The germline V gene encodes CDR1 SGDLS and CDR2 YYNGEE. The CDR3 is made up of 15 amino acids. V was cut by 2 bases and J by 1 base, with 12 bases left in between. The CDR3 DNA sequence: TGTGCCAGCAGCGTCCAGGCCCTGGGGAACACTGAAGCTTTCTTT. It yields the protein CASSVQALGNTEAFF.

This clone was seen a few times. The CDR3 region is CASSYGVPLLYEQYF. DNA for the CDR3: TGTGCCAGCAGCTACGGAGTACCCCTTCTGTACGAGCAGTACTTC. The chain links TRBV13 to TRBJ2-7; the D is unclear. Trimming removed 4 bases from V and 4 bases from J, with 17 bases in between. CDR3 length: 15 amino acids. Germline CDR1 reads PRHDT; CDR2 reads FYEKMQ (reference sequence).

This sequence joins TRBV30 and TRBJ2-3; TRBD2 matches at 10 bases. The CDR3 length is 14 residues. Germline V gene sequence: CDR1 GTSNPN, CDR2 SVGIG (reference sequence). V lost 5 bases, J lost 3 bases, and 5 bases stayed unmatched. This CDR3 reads CAWLIAGGTDTQYF. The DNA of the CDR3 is TGTGCCTGGCTGATAGCGGGAGGTACAGATACGCAGTATTTT.

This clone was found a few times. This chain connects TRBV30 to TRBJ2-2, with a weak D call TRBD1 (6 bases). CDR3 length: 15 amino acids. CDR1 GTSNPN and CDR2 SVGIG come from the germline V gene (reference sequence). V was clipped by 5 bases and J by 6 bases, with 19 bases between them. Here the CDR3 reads CAWVPGQLSPGELFF. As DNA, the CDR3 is TGTGCCTGGGTCCCGGGACAATTGAGCCCCGGGGAGCTGTTTTTT.

The CDR3 region has the DNA TGTGCCAGCTCACCGTCTAGCCAGTTGAACACTGAAGCTTTCTTT. Translation gives CASSPSSQLNTEAFF. The gene calls are TRBV18 and TRBJ1-1; no clear D gene. This CDR3 has 15 residues. CDR1 is KGHSH and CDR2 is LQKENI in the germline V gene. Trimming took 3 bases from V and 0 from J, leaving 11 bases between them.

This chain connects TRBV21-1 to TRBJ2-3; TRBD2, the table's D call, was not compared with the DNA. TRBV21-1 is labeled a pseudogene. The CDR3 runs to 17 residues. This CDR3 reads CASTPPRTSGHTDTQYF. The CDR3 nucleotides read TGTGCCAGCACCCCCCCCCGGACTAGCGGGCACACAGATACGCAGTATTTT.

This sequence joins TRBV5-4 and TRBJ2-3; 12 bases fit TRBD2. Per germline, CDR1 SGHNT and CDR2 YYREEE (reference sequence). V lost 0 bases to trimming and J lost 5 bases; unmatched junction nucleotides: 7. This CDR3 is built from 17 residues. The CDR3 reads CASSLALLAGGGDTQYF. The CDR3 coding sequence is TGTGCCAGCAGCTTGGCTCTACTAGCGGGAGGTGGAGATACGCAGTATTTT.

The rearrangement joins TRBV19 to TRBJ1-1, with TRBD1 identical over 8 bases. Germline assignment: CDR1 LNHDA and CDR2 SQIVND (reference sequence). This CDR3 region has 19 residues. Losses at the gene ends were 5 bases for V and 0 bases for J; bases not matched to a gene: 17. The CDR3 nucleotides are TGTGCCAGTAGTCCCCGGACAGGGCCCACAGACTTAATGAACACTGAAGCTTTCTTT. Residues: CASSPRTGPTDLMNTEAFF.

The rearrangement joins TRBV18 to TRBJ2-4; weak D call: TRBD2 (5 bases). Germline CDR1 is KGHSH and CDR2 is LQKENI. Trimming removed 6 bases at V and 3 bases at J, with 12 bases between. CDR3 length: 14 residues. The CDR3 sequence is CASSGASGKNIQYF. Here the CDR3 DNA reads TGTGCCAGCTCGGGAGCATCAGGCAAAAACATTCAGTACTTC.

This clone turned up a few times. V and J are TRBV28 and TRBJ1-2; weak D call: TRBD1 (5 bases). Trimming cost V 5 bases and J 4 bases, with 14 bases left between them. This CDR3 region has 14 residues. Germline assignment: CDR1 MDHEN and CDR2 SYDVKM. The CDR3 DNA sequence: TGTGCCAGCAGTCCGGGGGACGCGTCCTATGGCTACACCTTC. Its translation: CASSPGDASYGYTF.

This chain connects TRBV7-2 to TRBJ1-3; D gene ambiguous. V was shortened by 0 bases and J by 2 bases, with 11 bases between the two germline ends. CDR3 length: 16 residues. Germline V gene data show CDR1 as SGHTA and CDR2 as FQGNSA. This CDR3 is CASSLAVALAGNTIYF. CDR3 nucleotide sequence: TGTGCCAGCAGCTTAGCGGTGGCGCTAGCTGGAAACACCATATATTTT.

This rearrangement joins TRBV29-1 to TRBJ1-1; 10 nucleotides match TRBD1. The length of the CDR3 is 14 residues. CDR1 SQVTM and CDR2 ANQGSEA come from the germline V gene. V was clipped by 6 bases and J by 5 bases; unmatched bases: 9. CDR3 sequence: CSVHRTGGRTEAFF. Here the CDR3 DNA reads TGCAGCGTGCACCGGACAGGGGGGAGAACTGAAGCTTTCTTT.

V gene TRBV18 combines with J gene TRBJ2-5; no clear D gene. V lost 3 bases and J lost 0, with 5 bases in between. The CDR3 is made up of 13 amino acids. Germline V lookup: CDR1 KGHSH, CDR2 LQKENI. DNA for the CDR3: TGTGCCAGCTCACCGGGCAACCAAGAGACCCAGTACTTC. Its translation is CASSPGNQETQYF. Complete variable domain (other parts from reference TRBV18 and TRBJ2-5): NAGVMQNPRHLVRRRGQEARLRCSPMKGHSHVYWYRQLPEEGLKFMVYLQKENIIDESGMPKERFSAEFPKEGPSILRIQQVVRGDSAAYFCASSPGNQETQYFGPGTRLLVL.

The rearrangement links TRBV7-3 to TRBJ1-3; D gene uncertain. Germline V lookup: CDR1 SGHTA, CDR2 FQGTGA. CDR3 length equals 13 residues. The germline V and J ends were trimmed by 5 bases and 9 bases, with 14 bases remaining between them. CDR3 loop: CASSPSLGGTIYF. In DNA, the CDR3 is TGTGCCAGCAGCCCGAGCCTGGGAGGCACCATATATTTT.

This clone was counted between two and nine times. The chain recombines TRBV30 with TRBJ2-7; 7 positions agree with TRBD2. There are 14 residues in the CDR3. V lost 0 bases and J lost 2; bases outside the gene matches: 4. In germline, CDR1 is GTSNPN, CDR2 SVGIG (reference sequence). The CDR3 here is CAWSVKGGPYEQYF. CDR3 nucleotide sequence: TGTGCCTGGAGTGTGAAGGGAGGGCCCTACGAGCAGTACTTC.

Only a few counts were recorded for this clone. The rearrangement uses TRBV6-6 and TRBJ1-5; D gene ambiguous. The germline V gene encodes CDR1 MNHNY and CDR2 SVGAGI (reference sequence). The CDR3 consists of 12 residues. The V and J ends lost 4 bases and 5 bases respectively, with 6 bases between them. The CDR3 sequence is CASSSLYQPQHF. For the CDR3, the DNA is TGTGCCAGCAGTTCTCTATATCAGCCCCAGCATTTT.

The DNA for the CDR3 is TGTGCCAGCAGGAAGCGGGGACGGTACAATGAGCAGTTCTTC. It is translated as CASRKRGRYNEQFF. This sequence joins TRBV2 and TRBJ2-1, with TRBD2 matching over 7 bases. Germline trimming cut 6 bases from V and 4 bases from J; bases unmatched to any gene: 6. The CDR3 has 14 amino acids. Germline V gene sequence: CDR1 SNHLY, CDR2 FYNNEI.

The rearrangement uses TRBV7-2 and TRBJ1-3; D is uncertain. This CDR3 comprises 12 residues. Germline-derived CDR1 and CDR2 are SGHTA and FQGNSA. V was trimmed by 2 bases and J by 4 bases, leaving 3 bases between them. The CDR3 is CASSLPGNTIYF. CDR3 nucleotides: TGTGCCAGCAGCTTACCGGGAAACACCATATATTTT.

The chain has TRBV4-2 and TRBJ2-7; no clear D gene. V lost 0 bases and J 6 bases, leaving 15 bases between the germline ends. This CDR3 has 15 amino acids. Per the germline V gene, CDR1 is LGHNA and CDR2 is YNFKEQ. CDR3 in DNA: TGTGCCAGCAGCCAAGATACCGGGTTTGTAGGCGAGCAGTACTTC. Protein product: CASSQDTGFVGEQYF.

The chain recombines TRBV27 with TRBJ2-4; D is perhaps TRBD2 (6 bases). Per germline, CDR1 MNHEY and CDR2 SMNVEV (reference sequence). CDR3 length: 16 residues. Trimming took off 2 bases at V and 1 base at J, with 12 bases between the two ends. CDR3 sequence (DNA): TGTGCCAGCAGTTTAATAGCTGGAGGGGCCAAAAACATTCAGTACTTC. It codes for CASSLIAGGAKNIQYF.

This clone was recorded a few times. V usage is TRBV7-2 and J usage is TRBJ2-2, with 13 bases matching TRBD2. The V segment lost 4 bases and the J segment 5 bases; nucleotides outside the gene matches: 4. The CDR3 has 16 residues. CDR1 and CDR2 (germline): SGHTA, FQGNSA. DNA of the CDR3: TGTGCCAGCAGCTCCCCGGGACTAGCGGGAACCGGGGAGCTGTTTTTT. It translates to CASSSPGLAGTGELFF.

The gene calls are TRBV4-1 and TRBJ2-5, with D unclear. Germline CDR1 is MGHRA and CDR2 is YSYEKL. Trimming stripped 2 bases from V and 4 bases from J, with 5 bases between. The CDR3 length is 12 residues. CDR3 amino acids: CASSQSAETQYF. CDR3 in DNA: TGCGCCAGCAGCCAAAGCGCAGAGACCCAGTACTTC.